Listed below are T cell receptor beta chains from one sample, sequenced in a study of shared clonotypes between healthy human individuals. TCRdb keeps only in-frame clones here, not all; method: immunoSEQ multiplex PCR. Among some 200,000 clones listed, 80% to 95% were seen once. The specimen sequenced was naive CD4+ T cells sorted from blood. The receptor source for this set is a woman in her twenties or thirties in good health. Each CDR3 is given with its conserved first and last residue. The order of the fields is V gene, J gene, D gene, clone size, CDR3 length, CDR3 protein, CDR3 DNA. D genes are given only for firm matches. Clone size is not always given. Where it is, it says once, few, many or a class for expanded clones.

>TRBV30|TRBJ1-4|-|-|13
CAWSVRRNEKLFF
TGTGCCTGGAGTGTACGACGAAATGAAAAACTGTTTTTT
>TRBV11-3|TRBJ2-7|TRBD2|-|13
CASSLGGLAKQYF
TGTGCCAGCAGCTTAGGGGGACTAGCGAAGCAGTACTTC
>TRBV7-6|TRBJ2-5|TRBD2|-|15
CASSPGGPNQETQYF
TGTGCCAGCAGCCCGGGAGGGCCAAATCAAGAGACCCAGTACTTC
>TRBV7-2|TRBJ2-5|-|-|15
CASNLNTQRIETQYF
TGTGCCAGCAACCTTAATACCCAGCGTATAGAGACCCAGTACTTC
>TRBV11-3|TRBJ2-7|-|few|12
CASSSEPSEQYF
TGTGCCAGCAGCTCCGAGCCCTCCGAGCAGTACTTC
>TRBV6-1|TRBJ2-7|TRBD1|-|14
CASSEAQGSYEQYF
TGTGCCAGCAGTGAAGCACAGGGGTCCTACGAGCAGTACTTC
>TRBV30|TRBJ1-4|TRBD1|-|16
CAWSRSGTGFWEKLFF
TGTGCCTGGAGTCGTTCGGGGACAGGATTTTGGGAAAAACTGTTTTTT
>TRBV4-1|TRBJ1-1|TRBD1|-|20
CASSLLPPGQGAGVNTEAFF
TGCGCCAGCAGCCTTTTACCTCCGGGACAGGGGGCTGGAGTGAACACTGAAGCTTTCTTT
>TRBV2|TRBJ1-5|TRBD1|-|15
CASSLGDSVNQPQHF
TGTGCCAGCAGTCTGGGGGACAGCGTAAATCAGCCCCAGCATTTT
>TRBV5-1|TRBJ1-2|-|-|13
CASSLGDTYGYTF
TGCGCCAGCAGCTTGGGGGACACCTATGGCTACACCTTC
>TRBV7-4|TRBJ2-7|TRBD2|-|16
CASSFGGISGIREQYF
TGTGCCAGCAGCTTCGGAGGGATTAGCGGGATACGCGAGCAGTACTTC
>TRBV28|TRBJ2-3|-|-|16
CASRKRSGVSTDTQYF
TGTGCCAGCCGAAAGAGGAGTGGAGTTAGCACAGATACGCAGTATTTT
>TRBV2|TRBJ2-7|-|-|13
CASIDREPYEQYF
TGTGCCAGCATCGACAGAGAACCCTACGAGCAGTACTTC
>TRBV7-9|TRBJ2-7|TRBD2|-|14
CASSSSGNSYEQYF
TGTGCCAGCAGCTCTAGCGGAAACTCCTACGAGCAGTACTTC
>TRBV19|TRBJ2-6|-|once|15
CASSPSGAGANVLTF
TGTGCCAGTAGTCCCAGTGGTGCTGGGGCCAACGTCCTGACTTTC
>TRBV28|TRBJ2-7|TRBD2|-|16
CASSSRGGKSSYEQYF
TGTGCCAGCAGCTCCCGGGGGGGAAAGTCCTCCTACGAGCAGTACTTC
>TRBV7-6|TRBJ2-7|TRBD2|-|15
CASSVGTSVSYEQYF
TGTGCCAGCAGCGTAGGGACTAGCGTTTCCTACGAGCAGTACTTC
>TRBV5-4|TRBJ2-4|-|once|14
CASSLDGLEGIQYF
TGTGCCAGCAGCTTGGACGGACTCGAGGGCATTCAGTACTTC
>TRBV13|TRBJ2-7|-|-|12
CASSSRSYEQYF
TGTGCCAGCAGCTCTCGAAGCTACGAGCAGTACTTC
>TRBV5-1|TRBJ2-1|-|-|12
CASSRQYNEQFF
TGCGCCAGCAGCAGACAGTACAATGAGCAGTTCTTC
>TRBV6-5|TRBJ2-7|-|-|13
CASSPGTTLEQYF
TGTGCCAGCAGTCCCGGGACGACGCTAGAGCAGTACTTC
>TRBV19|TRBJ2-2|-|-|16
CASSIKYILNTGELFF
TGTGCCAGTAGTATCAAGTACATACTAAACACCGGGGAGCTGTTTTTT
>TRBV19|TRBJ1-1|TRBD1|-|13
CASRDDRGTEAFF
TGTGCCAGTAGGGATGACAGGGGTACTGAAGCTTTCTTT
>TRBV10-3|TRBJ2-3|-|-|15
CAIGREGGSTDTQYF
TGTGCCATCGGGCGAGAGGGGGGGAGCACAGATACGCAGTATTTT
>TRBV11-2|TRBJ2-2|-|-|11
CASSNTGELFF
TGTGCCAGCAGTAACACCGGGGAGCTGTTTTTT
>TRBV11-3|TRBJ2-2|-|-|13
CASSTRTGGELFF
TGTGCCAGCAGCACTCGGACGGGCGGGGAGCTGTTTTTT
>TRBV19|TRBJ2-5|-|-|14
CASSTGRASREQYF
TGTGCCAGTAGCACCGGGAGAGCCTCTAGGGAGCAGTACTTC
>TRBV6-1|TRBJ2-3|TRBD2|-|15
CATDRLADLTDTQYF
TGTGCCACCGACAGACTAGCGGATCTCACAGATACGCAGTATTTT
>TRBV5-6|TRBJ2-3|-|-|19
CASSDSRETVLPSPDTQYF
TGTGCCAGCAGCGATAGTCGGGAGACGGTCCTCCCTTCCCCAGATACGCAGTATTTT
>TRBV2|TRBJ2-1|-|-|11
CASSEYNEQFF
TGTGCCAGCAGTGAATACAATGAGCAGTTCTTC
>TRBV5-1|TRBJ2-1|-|-|15
CASSSASEAYNEQFF
TGCGCCAGCAGCTCGGCTAGCGAGGCCTACAATGAGCAGTTCTTC
>TRBV18|TRBJ1-5|TRBD1|-|14
CASSPGQVDQPQHF
TGTGCCAGCTCACCTGGACAGGTTGATCAGCCCCAGCATTTT
>TRBV5-4|TRBJ2-7|TRBD2|once|16
CASSPGGAGGTYEQYF
TGTGCCAGCAGCCCCGGGGGAGCGGGAGGCACCTACGAGCAGTACTTC
>TRBV2|TRBJ1-1|TRBD1|-|15
CASSEKGQGFTEAFF
TGTGCCAGCAGTGAAAAGGGACAGGGCTTCACTGAAGCTTTCTTT
>TRBV5-1|TRBJ2-7|TRBD1|-|15
CASSFTGDSSYEQYF
TGCGCCAGCAGCTTTACAGGGGACAGTTCCTACGAGCAGTACTTC
>TRBV10-3|TRBJ2-7|TRBD2|-|14
CAIKLAGATYEQYF
TGTGCAATCAAACTGGCGGGAGCCACCTACGAGCAGTACTTC
>TRBV10-3|TRBJ1-5|TRBD1|-|13
CAISVQGDQPQHF
TGTGCCATCAGTGTTCAGGGGGATCAGCCCCAGCATTTT
>TRBV30|TRBJ1-2|-|few|11
CAWSNRVHYTF
TGTGCCTGGAGCAACAGGGTGCACTACACCTTC
>TRBV6-5|TRBJ2-5|-|-|14
CASSSDLGKETQYF
TGTGCCAGCAGCTCCGATTTAGGGAAGGAGACCCAGTACTTC
>TRBV11-3|TRBJ2-7|TRBD1|-|15
CASSSGQGKNYEQYF
TGTGCCAGCAGCTCTGGACAGGGGAAGAACTACGAGCAGTACTTC
>TRBV5-1|TRBJ2-5|-|once|15
CASSLVSRGGETQYF
TGCGCCAGCAGCTTGGTCTCCAGGGGGGGGGAGACCCAGTACTTC
>TRBV7-9|TRBJ2-3|TRBD1|-|14
CASSSGQGTDTQYF
TGTGCCAGCAGCTCGGGACAGGGAACAGATACGCAGTATTTT
>TRBV12-2|TRBJ1-5|-|-|13
CASPGTGNQPQHF
TGTGCAAGTCCAGGGACAGGCAATCAGCCCCAGCATTTT
>TRBV19|TRBJ2-7|TRBD2|-|14
CASRTSGSLYEQYF
TGTGCCAGCCGAACTAGCGGGAGCCTCTACGAGCAGTACTTC